A single T cell receptor (beta chain) is shown here with its context. Libraries were prepared by immunoSEQ multiplex PCR; TCRdb keeps only in-frame clonotypes and omits some of them. The sample records some 18,000 clones, 73% being singletons. Sample treatment: randomized to nivolumab then ipilimumab (arm A) or the reverse (arm B). This entry belongs to a study of sequential checkpoint blockade in melanoma. Study summary: Randomization was 1:1 between first-line nivolumab→ipilimumab and ipilimumab→nivolumab. More than 20 patients had matched tumor biopsies before treatment and at week 13 after nivolumab or ipilimumab alone.

This sample comprised tumor tissue (inferred from file names), obtained from a patient given nivolumab and ipilimumab in sequence. The receptor was derived from a human donor with melanoma.

CDR3 loop: CASSEALVTSGSYNEQFF. CDR3 sequence (DNA): TGTGCCAGCAGTGAAGCGCTAGTGACTAGCGGATCCTACAATGAGCAGTTCTTC. The chain is built from TRBV9 and TRBJ2-1, with TRBD2 matching over 9 bases. The CDR3 runs to 18 residues. Germline CDR1 is SGDLS and CDR2 is YYNGEE. V was clipped by 5 bases and J by 1 base; unmatched bases: 13.